The subject of this entry is one TCR beta chain. What it binds is unknown. The data originate from a study of response to subunit inactivated influenza vaccine. Findings of the study overall: The authors proposed limited new T cell recruitment per seasonal influenza vaccination.

The ends were cut back, 0 bases at V and 2 bases at J, with 8 bases in the middle. Germline V lookup: CDR1 SGDLS, CDR2 YYNGEE. The CDR3 has 14 amino acids. TCRdb used MiXCR to reprocess the RT-PCR reads, holding one entry per CDR3 protein. The sample shows about 520,000 distinct CDR3 sequences, approximately 7.8% of them seen only once. The source is a man in his fifties or sixties who received an inactivated influenza vaccine. This chain joins TRBV9 and TRBJ1-2; D gene unclear. The sample was PBMCs from blood, taken less than 30 months after vaccination. The CDR3 here is CASSVEQNNYGYTF. The DNA of the CDR3 is TGTGCCAGCAGCGTAGAACAGAACAACTATGGCTACACCTTC.